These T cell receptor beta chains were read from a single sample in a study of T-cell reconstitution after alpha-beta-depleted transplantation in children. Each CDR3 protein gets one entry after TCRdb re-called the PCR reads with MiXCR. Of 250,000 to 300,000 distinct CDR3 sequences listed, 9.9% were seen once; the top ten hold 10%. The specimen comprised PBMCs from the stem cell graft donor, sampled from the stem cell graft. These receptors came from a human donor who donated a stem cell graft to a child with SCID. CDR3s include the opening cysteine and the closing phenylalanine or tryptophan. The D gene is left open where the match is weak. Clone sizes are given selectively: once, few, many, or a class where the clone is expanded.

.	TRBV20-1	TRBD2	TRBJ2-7	CSARAGGWASGGLYEQYF	TGCAGTGCTAGAGCCGGGGGATGGGCTAGCGGGGGCCTCTACGAGCAGTACTTC
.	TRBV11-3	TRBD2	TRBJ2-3	CASSAAGGFGDTQYF	TGTGCCAGCAGCGCAGCGGGGGGGTTCGGAGATACGCAGTATTTT
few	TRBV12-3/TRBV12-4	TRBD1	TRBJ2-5	CASSLVAGGAGTQYF	TGTGCCAGCAGTTTAGTAGCAGGGGGCGCAGGGACCCAGTACTTC
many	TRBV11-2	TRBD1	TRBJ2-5	CASSLDRGQETQYF	TGTGCCAGCAGCTTGGACAGGGGCCAAGAGACCCAGTACTTC
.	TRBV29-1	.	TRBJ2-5	CSVRSEGTQYF	TGCAGCGTTCGGTCCGAAGGGACCCAGTACTTC
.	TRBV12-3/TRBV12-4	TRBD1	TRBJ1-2	CASRAPGTGGYGYTF	TGTGCCAGCAGAGCCCCCGGGACAGGGGGTTATGGCTACACCTTC
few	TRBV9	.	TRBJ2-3	CASSVTGMSTDTQYF	TGTGCCAGCAGCGTAACAGGGATGAGCACAGATACGCAGTATTTT
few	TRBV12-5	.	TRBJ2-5	CASGLVPGETQYF	TGTGCTAGTGGTTTGGTACCAGGAGAGACCCAGTACTTC
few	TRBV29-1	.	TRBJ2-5	CSSVSETQYF	TGCAGTAGCGTGTCAGAGACCCAGTACTTC
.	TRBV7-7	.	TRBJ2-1	CASSWDQYNEQFF	TGTGCCAGCAGCTGGGACCAATACAATGAGCAGTTCTTC
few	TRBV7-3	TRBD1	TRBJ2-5	CASSYRQGVQETQYF	TGTGCCAGCAGCTATCGACAGGGCGTCCAAGAGACCCAGTACTTC
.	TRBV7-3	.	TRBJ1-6	CASSLTGRGWNSPLHF	TGTGCCAGCAGCCTAACGGGACGGGGATGGAATTCACCCCTCCACTTT
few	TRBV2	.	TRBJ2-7	CASRDGGFAYEQYF	TGTGCCAGCAGGGATGGTGGGTTTGCGTACGAGCAGTACTTC
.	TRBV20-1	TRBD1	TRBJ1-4	CSAPDREAREKLFF	TGCAGTGCGCCGGACAGGGAAGCTCGCGAAAAACTGTTTTTT
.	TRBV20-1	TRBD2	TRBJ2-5	CSARDGLAVGETQYF	TGCAGTGCTAGAGATGGGCTAGCGGTCGGGGAGACCCAGTACTTC
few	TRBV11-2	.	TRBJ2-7	CASSEGGLGSLEQYF	TGTGCCAGCAGCGAAGGAGGGCTCGGGTCCCTCGAGCAGTACTTC
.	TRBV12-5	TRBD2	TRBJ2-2	CASGFGTSGLTNTGELFF	TGTGCTAGTGGTTTTGGCACTAGCGGGCTAACTAACACCGGGGAGCTGTTTTTT
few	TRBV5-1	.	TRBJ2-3	CASSSGSITDTQYF	TGCGCCAGCAGCTCGGGTTCCATCACAGATACGCAGTATTTT
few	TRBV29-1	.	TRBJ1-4	CSVGGATNEKLFF	TGCAGCGTTGGGGGGGCAACTAATGAAAAACTGTTTTTT
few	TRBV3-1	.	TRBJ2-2	CASSPTPTLQRPTGELFF	TGTGCCAGCAGCCCGACCCCCACTTTACAGAGACCCACCGGGGAGCTGTTTTTT
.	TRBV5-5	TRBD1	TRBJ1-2	CASSFGTANLGYTF	TGTGCCAGCAGCTTCGGGACAGCCAACTTGGGCTACACCTTC
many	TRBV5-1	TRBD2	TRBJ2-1	CASSPTSGGLYNEQFF	TGCGCCAGCAGCCCTACCAGCGGGGGGTTGTACAATGAGCAGTTCTTC
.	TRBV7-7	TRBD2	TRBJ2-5	CASSPRDYGETQYF	TGTGCTAGCAGCCCTAGGGACTACGGTGAGACCCAGTACTTC
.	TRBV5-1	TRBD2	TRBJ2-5	CASSSYRLAGVVETQYF	TGCGCCAGCAGTTCATACCGACTAGCGGGGGTTGTGGAGACCCAGTACTTC
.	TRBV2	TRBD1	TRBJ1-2	CASSEATGAASGYTF	TGTGCCAGCAGTGAAGCTACAGGGGCGGCTTCTGGCTACACCTTC
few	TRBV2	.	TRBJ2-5	CASSDVEPTETQYF	TGTGCCAGCAGTGATGTGGAGCCTACCGAGACCCAGTACTTC
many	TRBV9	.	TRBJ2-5	CASSPHVLDGAETQYF	TGTGCCAGCAGCCCCCACGTCTTGGACGGGGCCGAGACCCAGTACTTC
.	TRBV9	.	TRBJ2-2	CASSVGFSSGAGELFF	TGTGCCAGCAGCGTAGGCTTCTCGTCGGGGGCCGGGGAGCTGTTTTTT
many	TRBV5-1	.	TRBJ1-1	CASSPKTGPNTEAFF	TGCGCCAGCAGCCCAAAGACAGGTCCGAACACTGAAGCTTTCTTT
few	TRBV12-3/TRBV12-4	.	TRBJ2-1	CASSPGKFWSSYNEQFF	TGTGCCAGCAGCCCCGGAAAATTCTGGAGCTCCTACAATGAGCAGTTCTTC
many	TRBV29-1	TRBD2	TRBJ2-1	CSVVGLAGGSSYNEQFF	TGCAGCGTTGTGGGACTAGCGGGGGGGAGCTCCTACAATGAGCAGTTCTTC
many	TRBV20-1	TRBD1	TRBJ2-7	CSARDQQGIDDDQYF	TGCAGTGCTAGAGATCAACAGGGGATTGACGACGACCAGTACTTC
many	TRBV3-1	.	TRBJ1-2	CASALEANYGYTF	TGTGCCAGCGCTCTTGAAGCTAACTATGGCTACACCTTC
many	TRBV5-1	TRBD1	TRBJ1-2	CASSPGQGDYGYTF	TGCGCCAGCAGCCCGGGACAGGGTGACTATGGCTACACCTTC
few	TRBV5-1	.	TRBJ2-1	CASSLKQHSSYNEQFF	TGCGCCAGCAGCTTGAAGCAGCACAGCTCCTACAATGAGCAGTTCTTC
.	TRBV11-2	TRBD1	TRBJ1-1	CASSGQGDTEAFF	TGTGCCAGCAGCGGGCAGGGGGACACTGAAGCTTTCTTT
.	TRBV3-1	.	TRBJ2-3	CASSQLGTWTDTQYF	TGTGCCAGCAGCCAGCTGGGGACTTGGACAGATACGCAGTATTTT
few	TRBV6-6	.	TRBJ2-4	CASSDGGLVTYF	TGTGCCAGCAGTGATGGGGGATTAGTGACGTACTTC
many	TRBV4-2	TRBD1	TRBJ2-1	CASSPGQYNEQFF	TGTGCCAGCAGCCCGGGACAGTACAATGAGCAGTTCTTC
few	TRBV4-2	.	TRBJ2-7	CASSQETAAGEQYF	TGTGCCAGCAGCCAAGAAACAGCCGCCGGCGAGCAGTACTTC
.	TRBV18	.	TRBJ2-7	CASSPKTAWEQYF	TGTGCCAGCTCACCAAAGACAGCCTGGGAGCAGTACTTC
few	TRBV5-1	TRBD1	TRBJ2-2	CASSLSRGTGGLNTGELFF	TGCGCCAGCAGCTTAAGTCGGGGGACAGGGGGATTGAACACCGGGGAGCTGTTTTTT
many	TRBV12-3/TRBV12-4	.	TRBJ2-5	CASSRTGFQETQYF	TGTGCCAGCAGCCGCACAGGGTTCCAAGAGACCCAGTACTTC
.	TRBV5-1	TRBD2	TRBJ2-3	CASSSITSGVADTQYF	TGCGCCAGCAGCTCCATAACTAGCGGGGTGGCAGATACGCAGTATTTT
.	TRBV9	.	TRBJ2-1	CASSVMSGWDNEQFF	TGTGCCAGCAGCGTAATGAGCGGTTGGGACAATGAGCAGTTCTTC
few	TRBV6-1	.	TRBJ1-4	CASSERQFNEKLFF	TGTGCCAGCAGTGAACGGCAGTTTAATGAAAAACTGTTTTTT
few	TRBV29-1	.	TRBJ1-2	CSDDGISGYTF	TGCAGCGATGACGGTATCAGTGGCTACACCTTC
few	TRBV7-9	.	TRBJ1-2	CAGSLVSAVNYGYTF	TGTGCCGGCAGCTTAGTTTCGGCAGTTAACTATGGCTACACCTTC
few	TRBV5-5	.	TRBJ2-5	CASSFGWAETQYF	TGTGCCAGCAGCTTCGGGTGGGCCGAGACCCAGTACTTC